This T cell receptor (beta chain) appears in the sequencing data of a study of T cell repertoires in cytomegalovirus infection (dated by TCRdb to the late 2010s). Background for the entire study: Donor HLA type was relevant to the analysis, as public TCR beta signatures indicated carriage of CMV infection together with the matching HLA type. Results and caveats for the whole study, not just this receptor: Cumulative frequency of public TCR beta family members discriminated carriers of CMV infection plus the relevant HLA type in this cohort and an independent 352-donor cohort. The ex vivo response was dominated by HLA-C-restricted CMV-specific TCR beta clonotypes, which also provided the single most frequent clonotype in two of eight donors.

This clonotype was picked up a small number of times. Its antigen is unknown. No quality values exist for individual bases; no much larger clone is one base distant. Inclusive of the bounding cysteine and phenylalanine, the CDR3 is 15 residues long. Left in the record is the CDR3 DNA by itself, 45 bases read in frame from the first base. As encoded in the germline V gene, CDR1 is MNHEY while CDR2 is SVGEGT. Trimming takes 10 bases from V and 2 bases from J, and the germline ends sit 18 bases apart. The instrument was an Illumina HiSeq 1500. TCRdb trimmed public reads at Q25 via fastp, called clones via MiXCR and kept in-frame beta chains. When rows share a CDR3 protein, they turn into one entry using the most common DNA and genes. Present in this sample are hundreds of thousands of distinct CDR3 sequences, approximately 24% of which were seen just once. The leading ten clones occupy approximately 8% of the sample.

This receptor was identified in a human donor in good health (CMV status not recorded). Some clones in this sample may be carry-over from other donors' samples. The chain was built from TRBV6-2 or TRBV6-3 and TRBJ1-5; a tentative D match to TRBD1 spans 5 bases. Material: CD8+ T cells from PBMCs. The sequenced DNA is TGTGCCACCAGGCGGGACGTCAGGGGCAATCAGCCCCAGCATTTT. The encoded protein is CATRRDVRGNQPQHF.